This T cell receptor (beta chain) originates from a study of cytomegalovirus exposure and HLA in healthy donors. Findings and caveats of the study: Association of 17,000 or so TCR beta sequences with HLA alleles was found at 0.05 false discovery rate in a later analysis.

The CDR3 has 16 amino acids. V shed 0 bases, J shed 7 bases, and the junction held 2 bases outside the gene matches. Germline values: CDR1 KGHSH, CDR2 LQKENI. The PCR made use of 60 Vbeta and 13 Jbeta primers. This table comes from immunoSEQ multiplex PCR, and its TCRdb copy is limited to in-frame clones, with some not included. The table records some 150,000 clones, approximately 85% of them present only once. All the people who gave samples were healthy bone marrow donors. With respect to this clone: Its antigen remains unknown.

The V gene is TRBV18, the J gene TRBJ2-1; 14 positions match TRBD2. Sample: PBMCs. The clonotype comes from a man between 45 and 60 years old in good health and CMV-seropositive. The CDR3 coding sequence is TGTGCCAGCTCACCACCGGGACTAGCGGGAGCAAATGAGCAGTTCTTC. Encoded protein: CASSPPGLAGANEQFF.